This TCR beta chain was found in a study of blood T cell repertoires in COVID-19. The method was immunoSEQ multiplex PCR; TCRdb's version includes in-frame clones alone and lacks a portion of them. Here the sample spans over 45,000 clones, 77% being singletons. The trim removed 8 bases at V and 0 bases at J, leaving 16 bases unmatched. Germline loops: CDR1 MDHEN, CDR2 SYDVKM. The CDR3 totals 18 residues. This clone showed up just a few times. The origin of this receptor is a human donor with active or convalescent COVID-19. The donor label of this sample is uncertain. The sequencing sample was made of peripheral blood. V usage is TRBV28 and J usage is TRBJ2-3; 8 bases match TRBD2. This CDR3 reads CASSDQASGRLSTDTQYF. The DNA of the CDR3 is TGTGCCAGCTCAGATCAGGCTAGCGGGCGCCTCAGCACAGATACGCAGTATTTT.